Sequencing of this T cell receptor (beta chain) was carried out in a study of blood T cell repertoires in COVID-19 (dated by TCRdb to 2020 to 2022). For context, the study as a whole: Samples covering the acute and convalescent phases of COVID-19 were provided by collaborators in the United States, Italy and Spain. The repertoires were released in a freely available public database meant as a resource for research on the immune response to SARS-CoV-2. The samples were drawn from two sources: the first 160 participants of the ongoing ImmuneRACE study, and 1,200 or so subjects contributed by 6 global collaborators. The dataset comprised deeply sampled blood TCRbeta repertoires from subjects exposed to, actively infected with, or recovered from COVID-19. Sample metadata almost always included a de-identified subject ID, COVID-19 status, age in years and sex. Where available, HLA class I and class II types were taken from metadata supplied by the sample provider and were not determined by assay-based typing. The prospective study material was composed of cDNA or gDNA derived from T cells, B-cell-depleted T cells, or PBMCs.

Paper-wide results and their limitations: The amount of clinical and demographic metadata varied by source and participant and was provided uncurated.

From a lookup of the germline V gene, CDR1 and CDR2 are SGHVS and FQNEAQ. Measured from the cysteine to the phenylalanine, the CDR3 is 16 residues long. CDR3 DNA is the only sequence kept; it has 48 bases, read in frame from the first base. The germline V end is reduced by 5 bases and the J end by 4 bases; junction bases left unmatched: 11. The immunoSEQ Assay, a bias-controlled multiplex PCR, was used to amplify TCRbeta CDR3 regions from genomic DNA. In the source study's methods: Within the assay, amplification of reference gene primers was used to estimate how many nucleated cells each sample contained. To quantify the absolute abundance of each unique TCRbeta CDR3 rearrangement, sequence reads were collapsed and filtered. For each sample, productive Simpson clonality was calculated as the square root of Simpson's diversity index over productive rearrangements. What TCRdb holds here is the immuneACCESS table cut down to in-frame rearrangements. Part of the clones is not present; checked against another copy, under half of the missing clones reflect an unresolved V gene, and the others are unexplained. V and J calls and clone size are copied from that table; D and trimming were computed from the DNA. Across this sample there are around 220,000 clones, with about 90% seen only once. Of the sample, less than 15% is held by the ten largest clones.

This clone came up once. This receptor's antigen is unknown. The record has no base qualities; no much larger clone is one base away. Enrolling through a virtual design, the prospective study's participants ranged in age from roughly 18 to 89 years and lived across some 22 United States geographic areas. To assign participants to cohorts, the prospective study relied on clinical history that participants themselves reported in a screening survey and a study questionnaire. Exposed participants had been in contact, within 2 weeks of entering the study, with a person who had a PCR-confirmed or clinician-diagnosed case of COVID-19. In the prospective study, mobile phlebotomists collected whole blood, serum and a nasopharyngeal or oropharyngeal swab from each participant. Participants in the prospective study had the option to provide additional blood draws and questionnaires over a roughly two-month period. Before DNA extraction, blood samples from the prospective study were shipped at room temperature or frozen.

This TCR was sampled from a man in his thirties or forties who had been exposed to COVID-19. The sample taken for sequencing was PBMCs or T cells enriched from blood (not recorded which). The chain uses TRBV7-8 and TRBJ1-2, with 9 junctional bases fitting TRBD1. The nucleotides are TGTGCCAGCAGCCAATATCCGGGACAGGGCCTCTATGGCTACACCTTC. This sequence encodes CASSQYPGQGLYGYTF.